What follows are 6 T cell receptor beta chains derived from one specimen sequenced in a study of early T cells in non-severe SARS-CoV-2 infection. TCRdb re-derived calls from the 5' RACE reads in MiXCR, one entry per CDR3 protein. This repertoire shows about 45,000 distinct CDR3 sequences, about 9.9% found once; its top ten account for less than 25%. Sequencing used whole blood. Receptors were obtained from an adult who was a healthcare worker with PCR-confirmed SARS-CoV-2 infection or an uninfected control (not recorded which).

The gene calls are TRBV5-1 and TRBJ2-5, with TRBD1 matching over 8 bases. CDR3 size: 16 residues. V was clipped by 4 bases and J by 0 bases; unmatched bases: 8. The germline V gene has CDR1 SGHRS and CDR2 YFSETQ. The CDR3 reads CASSLGQGLNQETQYF. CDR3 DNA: TGCGCCAGCAGCCTCGGACAGGGTCTTAACCAAGAGACCCAGTACTTC.

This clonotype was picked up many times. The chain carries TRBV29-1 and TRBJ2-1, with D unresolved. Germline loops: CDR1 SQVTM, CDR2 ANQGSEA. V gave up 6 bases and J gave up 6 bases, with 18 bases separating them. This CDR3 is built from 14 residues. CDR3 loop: CSVCLPPASNEQFF. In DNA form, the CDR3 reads TGCAGCGTCTGCTTACCGCCGGCTAGCAATGAGCAGTTCTTC.

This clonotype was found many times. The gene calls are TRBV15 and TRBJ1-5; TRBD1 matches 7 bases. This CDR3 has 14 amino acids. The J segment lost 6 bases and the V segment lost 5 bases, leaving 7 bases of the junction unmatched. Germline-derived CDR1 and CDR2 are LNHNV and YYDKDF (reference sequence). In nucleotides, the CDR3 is TGTGCCACCAGCTTGGCAGGGGGAGGTCAGCCCCAGCATTTT. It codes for CATSLAGGGQPQHF.

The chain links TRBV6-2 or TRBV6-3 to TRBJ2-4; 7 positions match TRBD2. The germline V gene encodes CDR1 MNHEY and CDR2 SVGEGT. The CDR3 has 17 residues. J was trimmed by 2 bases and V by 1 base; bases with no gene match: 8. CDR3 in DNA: TGTGCCAGCAGTTACTACCCCGGACTAGTCACCAAAAACATTCAGTACTTC. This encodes CASSYYPGLVTKNIQYF.

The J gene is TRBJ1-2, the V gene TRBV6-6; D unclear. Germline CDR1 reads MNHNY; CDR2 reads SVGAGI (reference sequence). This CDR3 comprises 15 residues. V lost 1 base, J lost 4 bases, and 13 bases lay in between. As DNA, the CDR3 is TGTGCCAGCAGTTACTATGAGGAAGCGAGCTATGGCTACACCTTC. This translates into CASSYYEEASYGYTF.

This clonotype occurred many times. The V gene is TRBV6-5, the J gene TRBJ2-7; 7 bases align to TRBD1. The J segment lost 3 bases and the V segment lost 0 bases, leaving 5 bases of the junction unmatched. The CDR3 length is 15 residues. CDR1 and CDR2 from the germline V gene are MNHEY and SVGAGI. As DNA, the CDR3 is TGTGCCAGCAGTTACTCGAGACAGGGTCGCTACGAGCAGTACTTC. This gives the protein CASSYSRQGRYEQYF.